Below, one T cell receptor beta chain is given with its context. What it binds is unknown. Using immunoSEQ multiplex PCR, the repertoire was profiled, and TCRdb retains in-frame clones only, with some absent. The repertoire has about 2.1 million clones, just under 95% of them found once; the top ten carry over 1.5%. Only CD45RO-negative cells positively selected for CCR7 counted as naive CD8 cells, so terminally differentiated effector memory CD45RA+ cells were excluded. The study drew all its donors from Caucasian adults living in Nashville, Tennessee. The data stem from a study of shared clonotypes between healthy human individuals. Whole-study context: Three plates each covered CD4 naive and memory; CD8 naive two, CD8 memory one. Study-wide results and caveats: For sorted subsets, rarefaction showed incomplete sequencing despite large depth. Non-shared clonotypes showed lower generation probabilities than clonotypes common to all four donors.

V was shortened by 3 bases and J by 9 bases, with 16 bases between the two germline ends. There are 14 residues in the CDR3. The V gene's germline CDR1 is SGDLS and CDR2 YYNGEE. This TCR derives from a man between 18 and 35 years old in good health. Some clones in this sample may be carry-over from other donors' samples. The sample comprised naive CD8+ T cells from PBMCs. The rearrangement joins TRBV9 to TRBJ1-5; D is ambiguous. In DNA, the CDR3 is TGTGCCAGCAGCGGGCAGAGCACCAATGGGCCCCAGCATTTT. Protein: CASSGQSTNGPQHF.